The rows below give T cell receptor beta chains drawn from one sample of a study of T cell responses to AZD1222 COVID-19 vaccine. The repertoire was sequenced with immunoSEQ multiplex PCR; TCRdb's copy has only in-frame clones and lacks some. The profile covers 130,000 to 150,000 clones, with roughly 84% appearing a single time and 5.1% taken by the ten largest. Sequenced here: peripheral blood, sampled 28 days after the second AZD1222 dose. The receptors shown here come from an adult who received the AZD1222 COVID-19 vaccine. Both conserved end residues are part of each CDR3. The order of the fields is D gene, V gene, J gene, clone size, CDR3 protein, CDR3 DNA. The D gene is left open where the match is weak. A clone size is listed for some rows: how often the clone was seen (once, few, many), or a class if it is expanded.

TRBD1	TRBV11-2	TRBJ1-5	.	CASSNVRDRNQPQHF	TGTGCCAGCAGCAACGTGCGGGACAGGAATCAGCCCCAGCATTTT
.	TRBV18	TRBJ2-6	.	CASSSISGANVLTF	TGTGCCAGCTCCTCAATCTCCGGGGCCAACGTCCTGACTTTC
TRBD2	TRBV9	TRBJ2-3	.	CASSFGLAGSTDTQYF	TGTGCCAGCAGCTTCGGACTAGCGGGAAGCACAGATACGCAGTATTTT
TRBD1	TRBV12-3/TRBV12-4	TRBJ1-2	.	CASSGDRGYGYTF	TGTGCCAGCAGCGGGGACAGGGGCTATGGCTACACCTTC
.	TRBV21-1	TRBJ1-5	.	CASSKLLPVPKNNQPQHF	TGTGCCAGCAGCAAATTGTTACCTGTCCCGAAAAATAATCAGCCCCAGCATTTT
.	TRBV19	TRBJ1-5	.	CASSFVAPWGQPQHF	TGTGCCAGTAGTTTTGTGGCCCCTTGGGGTCAGCCCCAGCATTTT
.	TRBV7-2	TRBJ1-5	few	CASSLRGNQPQHF	TGTGCCAGCAGCTTGAGAGGCAATCAGCCCCAGCATTTT
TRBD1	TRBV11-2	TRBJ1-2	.	CASSPTQGNGYTF	TGTGCCAGCAGCCCGACACAGGGGAATGGCTACACCTTC
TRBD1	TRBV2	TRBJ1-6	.	CASGRTGGGSPLHF	TGTGCCAGCGGGCGGACAGGGGGTGGGTCACCCCTCCACTTT
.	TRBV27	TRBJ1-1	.	CASSFRPSNTEAFF	TGTGCCAGCAGTTTCAGGCCCTCGAACACTGAAGCTTTCTTT
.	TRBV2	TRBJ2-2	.	CASKLQGLDTGELFF	TGTGCCAGCAAGCTCCAGGGACTCGACACCGGGGAGCTGTTTTTT
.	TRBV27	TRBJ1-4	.	CASRYLEANEKLFF	TGTGCCAGCAGATACCTCGAGGCTAATGAAAAACTGTTTTTT
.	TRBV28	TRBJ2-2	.	CASRIYTGELFF	TGTGCCAGCCGAATTTACACCGGGGAGCTGTTTTTT
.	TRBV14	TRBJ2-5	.	CASSPGAWAQETQYF	TGTGCCAGCAGCCCAGGAGCGTGGGCCCAAGAGACCCAGTACTTC
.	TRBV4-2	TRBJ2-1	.	CASSQVEGYYNEQFF	TGTGCCAGCAGCCAAGTGGAGGGCTACTACAATGAGCAGTTCTTC
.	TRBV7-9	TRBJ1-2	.	CASSTPDYGYTF	TGTGCCAGCAGCACCCCAGACTATGGCTACACCTTC
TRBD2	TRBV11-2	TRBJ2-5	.	CASSSGLAGETQYF	TGTGCCAGCAGCTCCGGACTAGCGGGAGAGACCCAGTACTTC
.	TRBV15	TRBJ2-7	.	CATSRAGVYEQYF	TGTGCCACCAGCAGAGCGGGGGTATACGAGCAGTACTTC
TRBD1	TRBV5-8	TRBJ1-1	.	CASSTGQGLGNTEAFF	TGTGCCAGCAGTACCGGACAGGGGCTCGGAAACACTGAAGCTTTCTTT
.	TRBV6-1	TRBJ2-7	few	CASSEAYPAYEQYF	TGTGCCAGCAGTGAAGCGTACCCAGCATACGAGCAGTACTTC
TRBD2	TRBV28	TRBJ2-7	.	CASSGRDYRYEQYF	TGTGCCAGCAGTGGCCGGGACTACCGCTACGAGCAGTACTTC
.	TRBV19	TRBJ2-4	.	CASSIGLAKNIQYF	TGTGCCAGTAGTATTGGGCTAGCCAAAAACATTCAGTACTTC
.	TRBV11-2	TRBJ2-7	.	CASSLGSGGWEQYF	TGTGCCAGCAGCTTAGGATCTGGAGGGTGGGAGCAGTACTTC
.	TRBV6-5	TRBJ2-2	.	CASSYSPRARTGELFF	TGTGCCAGCAGTTACTCCCCCCGGGCGCGCACCGGGGAGCTGTTTTTT
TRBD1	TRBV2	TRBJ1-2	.	CASRFGQASSGYTF	TGTGCCAGCAGATTCGGACAGGCCTCGAGTGGCTACACCTTC
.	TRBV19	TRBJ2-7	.	CASSIGTPAEQYF	TGTGCCAGTAGTATAGGGACTCCTGCGGAGCAGTACTTC
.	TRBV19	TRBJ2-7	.	CASSMPKRHLSYEQYF	TGTGCCAGTAGTATGCCAAAGCGCCATCTATCCTACGAGCAGTACTTC
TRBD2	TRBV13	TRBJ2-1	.	CASSSAARLAGGNEQFF	TGTGCCAGCAGCAGTGCCGCCAGACTAGCGGGGGGCAATGAGCAGTTCTTC
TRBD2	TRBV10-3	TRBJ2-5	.	CAIGTSGAQETQYF	TGTGCCATAGGGACTAGCGGGGCCCAAGAGACCCAGTACTTC
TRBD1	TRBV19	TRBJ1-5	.	CASVRQGDSNQPQHF	TGTGCCAGTGTTAGACAGGGAGATAGCAATCAGCCCCAGCATTTT
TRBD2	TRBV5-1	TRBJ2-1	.	CASTRIGGAGGPYNEQFF	TGCGCCAGCACCCGGATTGGTGGGGCGGGAGGGCCCTACAATGAGCAGTTCTTC
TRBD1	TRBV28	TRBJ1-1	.	CASSQQGTEAFF	TGTGCCAGCAGTCAACAGGGGACTGAAGCTTTCTTT
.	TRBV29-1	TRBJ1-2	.	CSVFLYGYTF	TGCAGCGTTTTCCTCTATGGCTACACCTTC
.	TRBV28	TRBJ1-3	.	CAASSRNSGNTIYF	TGTGCCGCCTCATCCCGGAACTCCGGAAACACCATATATTTT
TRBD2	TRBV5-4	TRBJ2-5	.	CASSFASGGAGETQYF	TGTGCCAGCAGCTTCGCGAGCGGGGGGGCCGGAGAGACCCAGTACTTC
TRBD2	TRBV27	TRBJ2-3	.	CASSSTSGGPSTDTQYF	TGTGCCAGCAGTTCGACTAGCGGGGGCCCTAGCACAGATACGCAGTATTTT
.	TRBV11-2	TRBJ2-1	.	CASSLVRTTSGEQFF	TGTGCCAGCAGCTTAGTAAGGACTACCTCGGGGGAGCAGTTCTTC
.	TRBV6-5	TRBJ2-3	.	CASRESSTDTQYF	TGTGCCAGCAGGGAGAGTAGCACAGATACGCAGTATTTT
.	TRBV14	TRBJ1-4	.	CASSLGGGGEKLFF	TGTGCCAGCAGCCTAGGGGGTGGTGGTGAAAAACTGTTTTTT
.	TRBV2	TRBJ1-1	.	CASTLGPNTEAFF	TGTGCCAGCACCCTGGGTCCGAACACTGAAGCTTTCTTT
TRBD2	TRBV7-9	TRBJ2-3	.	CASRPGGLESDTQYF	TGTGCCAGCAGACCGGGGGGACTAGAGTCAGATACGCAGTATTTT
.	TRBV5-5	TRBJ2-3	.	CASSPRLSTDTQYF	TGTGCCAGCAGCCCCAGGTTGAGCACAGATACGCAGTATTTT
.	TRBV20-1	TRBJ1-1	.	CSASWALNTEAFF	TGCAGTGCTAGTTGGGCTTTAAACACTGAAGCTTTCTTT
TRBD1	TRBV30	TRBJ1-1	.	CAWSERQGGDEAFF	TGTGCCTGGAGTGAGCGACAGGGTGGAGATGAAGCTTTCTTT
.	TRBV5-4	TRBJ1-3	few	CASSMGGTALRGSGNTIYF	TGTGCCAGCAGCATGGGGGGTACAGCATTGAGGGGATCTGGAAACACCATATATTTT
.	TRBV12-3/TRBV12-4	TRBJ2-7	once	CASSRTDTYEQYF	TGTGCCAGCAGTCGGACGGATACCTACGAGCAGTACTTC
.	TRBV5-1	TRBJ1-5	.	CASTPFLRPQHF	TGCGCCAGCACACCTTTTCTTCGGCCCCAGCATTTT
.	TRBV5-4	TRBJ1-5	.	CASSLEGGGQPQHF	TGTGCCAGCAGCTTGGAGGGAGGAGGGCAGCCCCAGCATTTT
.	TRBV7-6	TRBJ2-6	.	CASSLNPGGGGANVLTF	TGTGCCAGCAGCTTAAATCCCGGGGGTGGTGGGGCCAACGTCCTGACTTTC
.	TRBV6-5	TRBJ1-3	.	CASIRESSGNTIYF	TGTGCCAGCATAAGGGAATCGTCTGGAAACACCATATATTTT
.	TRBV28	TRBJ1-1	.	CASSLTMMNTEAFF	TGTGCCAGCAGTTTAACGATGATGAACACTGAAGCTTTCTTT
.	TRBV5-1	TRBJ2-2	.	CASREQGGTGELFF	TGCGCCAGCAGAGAACAGGGTGGCACCGGGGAGCTGTTTTTT
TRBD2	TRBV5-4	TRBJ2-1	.	CASSLASGGTYNEQFF	TGTGCCAGCAGCTTGGCTAGCGGGGGTACCTACAATGAGCAGTTCTTC
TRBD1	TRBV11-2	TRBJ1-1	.	CASSLDQGGITEAFF	TGTGCCAGCAGCTTAGATCAGGGGGGAATCACTGAAGCTTTCTTT
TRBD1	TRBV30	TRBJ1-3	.	CAWSAETGGRDTIYF	TGTGCCTGGAGTGCTGAGACAGGGGGCCGGGACACCATATATTTT
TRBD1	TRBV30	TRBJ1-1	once	CAWSGPGTVNTEAFF	TGTGCCTGGAGTGGCCCGGGGACAGTGAACACTGAAGCTTTCTTT
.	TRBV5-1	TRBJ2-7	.	CASSPSRDEQYF	TGCGCCAGCAGCCCTTCGAGGGACGAGCAGTACTTC
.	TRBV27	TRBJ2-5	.	CASSLGTYETQYF	TGTGCAAGCAGTTTGGGGACATACGAGACCCAGTACTTC
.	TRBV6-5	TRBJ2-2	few	CASSLQRTYTGELFF	TGTGCCAGCAGCCTGCAGAGGACTTACACCGGGGAGCTGTTTTTT